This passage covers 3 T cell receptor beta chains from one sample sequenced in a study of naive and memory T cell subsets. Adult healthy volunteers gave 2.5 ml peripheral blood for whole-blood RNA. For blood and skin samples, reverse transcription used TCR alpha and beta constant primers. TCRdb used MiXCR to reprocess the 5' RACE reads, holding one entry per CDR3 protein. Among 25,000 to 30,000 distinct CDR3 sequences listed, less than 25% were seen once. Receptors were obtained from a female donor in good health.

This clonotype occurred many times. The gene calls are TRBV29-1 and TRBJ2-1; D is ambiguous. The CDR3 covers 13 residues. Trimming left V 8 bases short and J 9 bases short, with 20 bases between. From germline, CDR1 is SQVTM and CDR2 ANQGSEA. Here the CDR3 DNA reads TGCAGCCCCTCGACCCTCGAGCTGGGTGAGCAGTTCTTC. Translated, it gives CSPSTLELGEQFF.

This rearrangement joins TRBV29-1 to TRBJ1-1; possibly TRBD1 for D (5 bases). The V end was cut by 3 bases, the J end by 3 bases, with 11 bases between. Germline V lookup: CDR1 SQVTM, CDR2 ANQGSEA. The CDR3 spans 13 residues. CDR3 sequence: CSVETGRDTEAFF. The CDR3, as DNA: TGCAGCGTTGAGACGGGGCGCGACACTGAAGCTTTCTTT.

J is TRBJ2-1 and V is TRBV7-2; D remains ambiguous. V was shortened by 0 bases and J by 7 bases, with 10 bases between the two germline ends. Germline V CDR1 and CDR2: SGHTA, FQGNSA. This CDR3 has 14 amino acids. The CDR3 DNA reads TGTGCCAGCAGCTTAGCAAATAACGGGAATGAGCAGTTCTTC. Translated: CASSLANNGNEQFF.